This TCR beta chain comes out of a study of cytomegalovirus exposure and HLA in healthy donors. General study results and limits: Among TCR beta chains, those listed as cytomegalovirus-associated numbered some 160. Differences between HLA loci emerged in a later analysis of TCR association rates, with DRB1 most and HLA-C fewest.

The PCR ran on 60 Vbeta and 13 Jbeta primers. TCRdb's copy holds only in-frame clones and misses some; the assay was immunoSEQ multiplex PCR. Counted here are 100,000 to 150,000 clones, 83% occurring once; the ten biggest clones make up 20%. Concerning this clone itself: Antigen unknown.

Germline CDR1 is SEHNR and CDR2 is FQNEAQ (reference sequence). V was pared by 5 bases and J by 0 bases, with 16 bases between. The CDR3 covers 17 residues. The chain employs TRBV7-9 and TRBJ2-2, with a weak D call TRBD1 (6 bases). Sample: PBMCs. This sequence was found in a man younger than 35 in good health and CMV-seropositive. CDR3 in DNA: TGTGCCAGCAGCCTGCCGTTTAGGACAGCGAACACCGGGGAGCTGTTTTTT. Its protein is CASSLPFRTANTGELFF.